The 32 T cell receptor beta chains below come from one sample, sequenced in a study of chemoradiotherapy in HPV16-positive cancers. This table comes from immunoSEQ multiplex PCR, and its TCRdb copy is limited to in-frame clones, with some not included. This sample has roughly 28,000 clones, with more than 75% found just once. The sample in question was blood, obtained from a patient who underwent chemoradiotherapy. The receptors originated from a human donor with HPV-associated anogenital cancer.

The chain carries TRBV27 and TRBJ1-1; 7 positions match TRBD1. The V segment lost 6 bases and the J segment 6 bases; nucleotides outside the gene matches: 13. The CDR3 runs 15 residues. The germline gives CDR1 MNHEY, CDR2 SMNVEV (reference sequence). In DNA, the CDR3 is TGTGCCAGCAGGCCCAGACAGGGAGCCGACGCTGAAGCTTTCTTT. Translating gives CASRPRQGADAEAFF.

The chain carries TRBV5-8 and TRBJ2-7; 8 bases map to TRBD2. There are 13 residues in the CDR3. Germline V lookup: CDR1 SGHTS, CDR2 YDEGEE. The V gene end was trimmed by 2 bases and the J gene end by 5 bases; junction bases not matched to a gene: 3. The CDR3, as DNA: TGTGCCAGCAGCTTCGGGGGGGAGCACGAGCAGTACTTC. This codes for CASSFGGEHEQYF.

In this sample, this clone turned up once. The CDR3: CAISEVADDTEAFF. CDR3 nucleotides: TGTGCCATCAGTGAGGTGGCAGACGACACTGAAGCTTTCTTT. The V call is TRBV10-3, the J call TRBJ1-1; D unresolved. V lost 2 bases, J lost 3 bases, and 10 bases lay in between. In germline, CDR1 is ENHRY, CDR2 SYGVKD. The CDR3 sequence is 14 residues long.

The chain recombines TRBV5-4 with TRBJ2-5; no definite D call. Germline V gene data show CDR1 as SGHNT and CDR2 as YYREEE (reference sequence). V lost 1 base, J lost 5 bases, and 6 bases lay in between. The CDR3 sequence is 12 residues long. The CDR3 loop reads CASSLNGETQYF. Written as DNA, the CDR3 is TGTGCCAGCAGCTTGAATGGGGAGACCCAGTACTTC.

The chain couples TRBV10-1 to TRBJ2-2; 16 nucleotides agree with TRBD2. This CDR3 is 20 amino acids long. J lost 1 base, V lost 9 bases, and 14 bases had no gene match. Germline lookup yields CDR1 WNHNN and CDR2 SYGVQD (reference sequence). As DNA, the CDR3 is TGCGCCAGTCCTAAAAGCCCGGGACTAGCGGGGGGGCAGAACACCGGGGAGCTGTTTTTT. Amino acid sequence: CASPKSPGLAGGQNTGELFF.

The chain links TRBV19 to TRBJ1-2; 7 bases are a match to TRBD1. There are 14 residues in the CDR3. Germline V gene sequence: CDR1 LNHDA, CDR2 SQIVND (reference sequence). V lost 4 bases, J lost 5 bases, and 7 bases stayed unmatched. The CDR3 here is CASSKFRQGYGYTF. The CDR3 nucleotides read TGTGCCAGTAGTAAGTTCCGACAGGGTTATGGCTACACCTTC.

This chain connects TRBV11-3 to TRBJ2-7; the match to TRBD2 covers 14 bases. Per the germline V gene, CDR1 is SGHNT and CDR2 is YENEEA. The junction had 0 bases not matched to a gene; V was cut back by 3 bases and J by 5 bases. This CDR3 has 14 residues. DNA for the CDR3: TGTGCCAGCAGCTTGGGACTAGCGGGGGACGAGCAGTACTTC. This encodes CASSLGLAGDEQYF.

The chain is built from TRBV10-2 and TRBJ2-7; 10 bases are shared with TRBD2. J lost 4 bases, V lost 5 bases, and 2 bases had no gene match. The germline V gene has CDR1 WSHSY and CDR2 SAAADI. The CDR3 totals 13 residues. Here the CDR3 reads CASSSGGAYEQYF. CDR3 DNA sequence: TGCGCCAGCAGTAGCGGGGGGGCTTACGAGCAGTACTTC.

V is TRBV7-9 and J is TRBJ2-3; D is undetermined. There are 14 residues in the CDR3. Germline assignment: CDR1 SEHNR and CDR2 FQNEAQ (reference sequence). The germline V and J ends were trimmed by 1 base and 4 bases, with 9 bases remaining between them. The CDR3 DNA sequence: TGTGCCAGCAGCTTAGTGTGGGGATCAGATACGCAGTATTTT. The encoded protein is CASSLVWGSDTQYF.

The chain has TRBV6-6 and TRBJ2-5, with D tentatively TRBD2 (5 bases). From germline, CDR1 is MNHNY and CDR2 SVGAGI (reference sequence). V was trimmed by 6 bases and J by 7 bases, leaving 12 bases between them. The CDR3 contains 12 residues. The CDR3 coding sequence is TGTGCCAGCAGGGACGAGGGCCCGACCCAGTACTTC. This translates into CASRDEGPTQYF.

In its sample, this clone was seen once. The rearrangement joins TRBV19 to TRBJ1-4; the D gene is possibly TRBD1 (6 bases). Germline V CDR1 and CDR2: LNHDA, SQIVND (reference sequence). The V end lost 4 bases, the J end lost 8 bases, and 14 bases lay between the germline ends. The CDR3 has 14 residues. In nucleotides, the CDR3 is TGTGCCAGTAGTAGAGAAGACAGGAACGAAAAACTGTTTTTT. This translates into CASSREDRNEKLFF.

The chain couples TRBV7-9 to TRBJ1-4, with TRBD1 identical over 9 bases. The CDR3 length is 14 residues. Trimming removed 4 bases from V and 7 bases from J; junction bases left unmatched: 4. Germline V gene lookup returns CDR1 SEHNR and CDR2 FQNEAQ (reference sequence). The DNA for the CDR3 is TGTGCCAGCAGCTGGGGACAGGGAGTTGAAAAACTGTTTTTT. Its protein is CASSWGQGVEKLFF.

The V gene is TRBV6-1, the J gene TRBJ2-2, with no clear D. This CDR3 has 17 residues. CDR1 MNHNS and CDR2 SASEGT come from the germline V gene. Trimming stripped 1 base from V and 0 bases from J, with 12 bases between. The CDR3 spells CASSEGVGFANTGELFF. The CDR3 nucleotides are TGTGCCAGCAGTGAAGGTGTGGGGTTCGCGAACACCGGGGAGCTGTTTTTT.

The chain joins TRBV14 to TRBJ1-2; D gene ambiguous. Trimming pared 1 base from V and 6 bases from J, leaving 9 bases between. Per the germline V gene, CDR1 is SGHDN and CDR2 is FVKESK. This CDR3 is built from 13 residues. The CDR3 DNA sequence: TGTGCCAGCAGCCAAGGAAGTTTCGATGGCTACACCTTC. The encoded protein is CASSQGSFDGYTF.

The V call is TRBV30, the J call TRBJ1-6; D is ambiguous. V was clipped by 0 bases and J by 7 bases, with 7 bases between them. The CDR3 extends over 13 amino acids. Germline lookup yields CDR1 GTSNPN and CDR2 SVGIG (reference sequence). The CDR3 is CAWSVSGNSPLHF. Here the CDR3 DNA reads TGTGCCTGGAGTGTAAGCGGAAATTCACCCCTCCACTTT.

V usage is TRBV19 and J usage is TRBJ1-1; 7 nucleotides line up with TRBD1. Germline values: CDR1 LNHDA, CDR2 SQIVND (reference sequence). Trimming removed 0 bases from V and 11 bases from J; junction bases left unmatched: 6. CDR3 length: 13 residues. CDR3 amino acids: CASSIEGGRGAFF. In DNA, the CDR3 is TGTGCCAGTAGTATAGAAGGGGGCCGGGGCGCTTTCTTT.

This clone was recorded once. In DNA, the CDR3 is TGCGCCAGCAGCTTGGTCCTGGGCCGGGATGAGCAGTTCTTC. This translates into CASSLVLGRDEQFF. V gene TRBV5-1 combines with J gene TRBJ2-1; D is unresolved. CDR1 and CDR2 (germline): SGHRS, YFSETQ. V gave up 0 bases and J gave up 8 bases, with 12 bases separating them. The CDR3 has 14 residues.

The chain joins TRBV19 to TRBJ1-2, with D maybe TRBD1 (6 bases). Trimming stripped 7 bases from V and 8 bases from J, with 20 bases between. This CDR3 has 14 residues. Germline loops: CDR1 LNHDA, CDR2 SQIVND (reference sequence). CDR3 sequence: CASNPRGALEGYTF. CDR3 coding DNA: TGTGCCAGTAACCCGAGGGGGGCATTGGAAGGCTACACCTTC.

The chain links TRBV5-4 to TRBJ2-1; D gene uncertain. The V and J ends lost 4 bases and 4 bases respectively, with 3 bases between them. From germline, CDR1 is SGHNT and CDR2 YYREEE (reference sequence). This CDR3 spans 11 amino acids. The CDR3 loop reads CASSQYNEQFF. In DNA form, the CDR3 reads TGTGCCAGCAGCCAATACAATGAGCAGTTCTTC.

CDR3 nucleotide sequence: TGTGCCAGCAGCCAAGGGGGGGCGGGACTATCCGGGGTCGGGGAGCTGTTTTTT. Its translation: CASSQGGAGLSGVGELFF. The chain combines TRBV4-2 with TRBJ2-2; perhaps TRBD2 as D (7 bases). This CDR3 is 18 amino acids long. In germline, CDR1 is LGHNA, CDR2 YNFKEQ. Trimming pared 1 base from V and 7 bases from J, leaving 22 bases between.

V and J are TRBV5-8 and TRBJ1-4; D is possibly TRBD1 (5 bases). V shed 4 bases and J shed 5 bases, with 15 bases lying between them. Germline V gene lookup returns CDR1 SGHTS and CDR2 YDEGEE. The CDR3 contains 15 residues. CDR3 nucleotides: TGTGCCAGCAGCCGCCCCCCGGGGCCCAATGAAAAACTGTTTTTT. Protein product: CASSRPPGPNEKLFF.

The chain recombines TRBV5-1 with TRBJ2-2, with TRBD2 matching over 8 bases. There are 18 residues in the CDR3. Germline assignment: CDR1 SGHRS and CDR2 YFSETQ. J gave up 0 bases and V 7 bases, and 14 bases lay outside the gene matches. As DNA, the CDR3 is TGCGCCAGCCGCCCCCCCGGGGGGGCGGCCTCGAACACCGGGGAGCTGTTTTTT. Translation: CASRPPGGAASNTGELFF.

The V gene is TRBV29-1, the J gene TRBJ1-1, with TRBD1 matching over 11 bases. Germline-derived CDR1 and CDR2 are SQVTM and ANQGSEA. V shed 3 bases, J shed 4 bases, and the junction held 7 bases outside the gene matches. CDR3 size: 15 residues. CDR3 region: CSVEGQGDGSTEAFF. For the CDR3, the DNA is TGCAGCGTTGAGGGACAGGGGGACGGGAGCACTGAAGCTTTCTTT.

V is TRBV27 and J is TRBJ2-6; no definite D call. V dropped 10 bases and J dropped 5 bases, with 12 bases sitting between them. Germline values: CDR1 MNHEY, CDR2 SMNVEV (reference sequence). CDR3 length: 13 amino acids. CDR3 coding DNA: TGTGCCACCAGCTCCGGGCGGGCCAACGTCCTGACTTTC. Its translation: CATSSGRANVLTF.

CDR3 residues: CASSAQGADGNTIYF. In DNA form, the CDR3 reads TGTGCCAGCAGTGCCCAGGGGGCGGATGGAAACACCATATATTTT. The chain employs TRBV28 and TRBJ1-3, with 8 bases identical to TRBD1. The CDR3 has 15 amino acids. Trimming at V came to 5 bases and at J to 3 bases, leaving 6 bases not matched to a gene. From germline, CDR1 is MDHEN and CDR2 SYDVKM. Supplemented by reference TRBV28 and TRBJ1-3, the full variable domain reads DVKVTQSSRYLVKRTGEKVFLECVQDMDHENMFWYRQDPGLGLRLIYFSYDVKMKEKGDIPEGYSVSREKKERFSLILESASTNQTSMYLCASSAQGADGNTIYFGEGSWLTVV.

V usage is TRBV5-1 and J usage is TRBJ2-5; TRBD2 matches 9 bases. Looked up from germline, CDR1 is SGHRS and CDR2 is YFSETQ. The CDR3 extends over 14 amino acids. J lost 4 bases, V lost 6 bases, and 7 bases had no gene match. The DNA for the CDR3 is TGCGCCAGCATGCGGGGGGGTTTAGGAGAGACCCAGTACTTC. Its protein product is CASMRGGLGETQYF.

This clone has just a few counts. Here the CDR3 DNA reads TGCAGTGCTAGAGTTGGGGACGGCTACACCTTC. This codes for CSARVGDGYTF. This chain connects TRBV20-1 to TRBJ1-2, with D possibly TRBD1 on 5 matching bases. Germline V lookup: CDR1 DFQATT, CDR2 SNEGSKA (reference sequence). The V end lost 1 base, the J end lost 8 bases, and 8 bases lay between the germline ends. This CDR3 spans 11 amino acids.

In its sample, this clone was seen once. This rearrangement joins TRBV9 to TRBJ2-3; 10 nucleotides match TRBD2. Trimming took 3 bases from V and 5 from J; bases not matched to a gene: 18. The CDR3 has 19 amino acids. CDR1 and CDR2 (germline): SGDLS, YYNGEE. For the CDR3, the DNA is TGTGCCAGCAGCGAACGAGATGGGAAGGGACTAGCGAGGATAGATACGCAGTATTTT. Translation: CASSERDGKGLARIDTQYF.

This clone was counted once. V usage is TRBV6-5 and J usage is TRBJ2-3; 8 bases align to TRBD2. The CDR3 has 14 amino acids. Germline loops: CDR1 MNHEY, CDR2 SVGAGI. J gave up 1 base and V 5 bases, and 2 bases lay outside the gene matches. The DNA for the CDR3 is TGTGCCAGCAGTGAGACTAGCGGCACAGATACGCAGTATTTT. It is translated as CASSETSGTDTQYF.

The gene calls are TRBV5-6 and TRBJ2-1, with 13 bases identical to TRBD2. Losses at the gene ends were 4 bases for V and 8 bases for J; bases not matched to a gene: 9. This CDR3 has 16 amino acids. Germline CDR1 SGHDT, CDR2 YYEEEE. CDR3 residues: CASSNRLAGGRDEQFF. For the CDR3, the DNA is TGTGCCAGCAGCAATCGACTAGCGGGGGGACGAGATGAGCAGTTCTTC.

CDR3 sequence (DNA): TGTGCCACCAGAATGGGGCTCTCACAAGAGACCCAGTACTTC. Translated, it gives CATRMGLSQETQYF. The V gene is TRBV6-5, the J gene TRBJ2-5, with a possible D match to TRBD1 (5 bases). This CDR3 is 14 amino acids long. V lost 10 bases to trimming and J lost 2 bases, with 17 bases between them. Germline V gene lookup returns CDR1 MNHEY and CDR2 SVGAGI.

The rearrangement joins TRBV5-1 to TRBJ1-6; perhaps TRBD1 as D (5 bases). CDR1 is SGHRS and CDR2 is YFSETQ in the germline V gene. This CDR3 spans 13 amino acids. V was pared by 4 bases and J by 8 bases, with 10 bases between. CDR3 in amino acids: CASSAGQDSPLHF. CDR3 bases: TGCGCCAGCAGCGCTGGACAAGATTCACCCCTCCACTTT.